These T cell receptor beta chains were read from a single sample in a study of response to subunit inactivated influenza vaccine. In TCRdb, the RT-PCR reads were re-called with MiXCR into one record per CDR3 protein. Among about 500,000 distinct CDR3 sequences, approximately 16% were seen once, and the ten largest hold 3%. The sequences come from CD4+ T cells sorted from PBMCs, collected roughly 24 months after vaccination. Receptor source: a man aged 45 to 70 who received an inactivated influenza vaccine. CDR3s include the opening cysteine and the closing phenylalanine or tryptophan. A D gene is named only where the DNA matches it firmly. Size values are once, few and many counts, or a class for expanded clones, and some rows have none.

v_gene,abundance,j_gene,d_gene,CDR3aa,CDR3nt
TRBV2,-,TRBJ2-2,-,CASSGGGRTGELFF,TGTGCCAGTTCCGGCGGAGGGAGGACCGGGGAGCTGTTTTTT
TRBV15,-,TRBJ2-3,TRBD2,CATSSPFVDSGSTHTQYF,TGTGCCACCAGCAGCCCCTTCGTCGATAGCGGGAGTACACATACGCAGTATTTT
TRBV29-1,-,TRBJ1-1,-,CSVSGGANMNTEAFF,TGCAGCGTTTCGGGAGGGGCCAACATGAACACTGAAGCTTTCTTT
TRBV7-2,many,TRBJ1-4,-,CASSLGGAGEKLFF,TGTGCCAGCAGCTTAGGTGGGGCGGGGGAAAAACTGTTTTTT
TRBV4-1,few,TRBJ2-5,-,CASSQAEQGGETQYF,TGCGCCAGCAGCCAAGCCGAGCAGGGGGGAGAGACCCAGTACTTC
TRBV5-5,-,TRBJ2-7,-,CASRRALETVAYEQYF,TGTGCCAGCAGACGCGCGCTTGAAACAGTTGCCTACGAGCAGTACTTC
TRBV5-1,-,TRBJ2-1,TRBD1,CASSGTDDHEQFF,TGCGCCAGCAGCGGGACAGACGACCATGAGCAGTTCTTC
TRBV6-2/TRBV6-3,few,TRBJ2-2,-,CASSYTGADTGELFF,TGTGCCAGCAGTTACACGGGAGCGGACACCGGGGAGCTGTTTTTT
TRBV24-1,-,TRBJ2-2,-,CATSDISSSVAGELFF,TGTGCCACCAGTGATATTTCTAGCAGCGTGGCCGGGGAGCTGTTTTTT
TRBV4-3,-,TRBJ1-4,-,CASSPDGTGSNEKLFF,TGCGCCAGCAGCCCCGACGGAACAGGCTCTAATGAAAAACTGTTTTTT
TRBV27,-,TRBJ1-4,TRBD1,CASSFSGTAVGGEKLFF,TGTGCCAGCAGTTTTTCCGGGACAGCCGTAGGGGGCGAAAAACTGTTTTTT
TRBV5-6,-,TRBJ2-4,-,CASSGGPAKNIQYF,TGTGCCAGCAGCGGTGGACCCGCCAAAAACATTCAGTACTTC
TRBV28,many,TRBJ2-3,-,CASRSWTAYTDTQYF,TGTGCCAGCAGATCTTGGACAGCCTACACAGATACGCAGTATTTT
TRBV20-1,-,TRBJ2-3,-,CSASGLGGTDTQYF,TGCAGTGCTAGCGGGTTGGGGGGCACAGATACGCAGTATTTT
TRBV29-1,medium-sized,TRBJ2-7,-,CSVGDVFSYEQYF,TGCAGCGTCGGGGACGTTTTCTCCTACGAGCAGTACTTC
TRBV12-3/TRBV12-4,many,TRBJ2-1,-,CASTLGRSSSYNEQFF,TGTGCCAGCACCTTGGGGCGGAGTAGCTCCTACAATGAGCAGTTCTTC
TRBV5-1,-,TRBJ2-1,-,CASARNGIIDEQFF,TGCGCCAGCGCGAGGAATGGCATAATCGATGAGCAGTTCTTC
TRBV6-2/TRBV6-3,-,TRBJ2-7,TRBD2,CASFTGGDPPREQYF,TGTGCCAGCTTTACCGGGGGGGACCCCCCCCGCGAGCAGTACTTC
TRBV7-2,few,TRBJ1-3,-,CASSLGATSGNTIYF,TGTGCCAGCAGCTTAGGTGCCACCTCTGGAAACACCATATATTTT
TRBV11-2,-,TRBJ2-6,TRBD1,CASSLSRTGSSGANVLTF,TGTGCCAGCAGCTTATCCCGGACAGGGAGCTCTGGGGCCAACGTCCTGACTTTC
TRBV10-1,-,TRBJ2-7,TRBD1,CASSDTTGVEQYF,TGCGCCAGCAGTGATACGACAGGGGTCGAGCAGTACTTC
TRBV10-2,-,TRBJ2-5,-,CAPRMSGRGETQYF,TGCGCCCCCCGAATGTCCGGCAGGGGAGAGACCCAGTACTTC
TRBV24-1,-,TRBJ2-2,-,CATSAQYTGELFF,TGTGCCACCAGTGCACAATACACCGGGGAGCTGTTTTTT
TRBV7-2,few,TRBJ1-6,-,CASSFSGVSRSPLHF,TGTGCCAGCAGCTTCTCGGGTGTTAGCAGATCACCCCTCCACTTT
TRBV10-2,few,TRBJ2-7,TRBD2,CASSFRPSGSTHEQYF,TGCGCCAGCAGTTTCCGCCCTAGCGGGAGTACCCACGAGCAGTACTTC
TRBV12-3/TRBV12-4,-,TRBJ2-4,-,CASSPGGNIQYF,TGTGCCAGCAGTCCAGGGGGGAACATTCAGTACTTC
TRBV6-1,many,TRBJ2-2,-,CASRLQGNTGELFF,TGTGCCAGCCGCCTACAGGGGAACACCGGGGAGCTGTTTTTT
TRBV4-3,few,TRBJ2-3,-,CASSQVVAPDTQYF,TGCGCCAGCAGCCAAGTGGTAGCCCCAGATACGCAGTATTTT
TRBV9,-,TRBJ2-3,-,CASNRAAETDTQYF,TGTGCCAGTAATCGGGCAGCTGAGACAGATACGCAGTATTTT
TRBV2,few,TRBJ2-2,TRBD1,CASATGGWTGELFF,TGTGCCAGCGCGACAGGGGGATGGACCGGGGAGCTGTTTTTT
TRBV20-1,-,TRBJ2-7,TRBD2,CSASPGLAYEQYF,TGCAGTGCTTCCCCGGGACTAGCGTACGAGCAGTACTTC
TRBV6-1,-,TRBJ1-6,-,CASSRGGQSPANSPLHF,TGTGCCAGCAGTCGCGGAGGACAGTCCCCTGCGAATTCACCCCTCCACTTT
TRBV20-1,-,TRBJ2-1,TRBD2,CSARSLAVYNEQFF,TGCAGTGCTAGATCACTAGCGGTATACAATGAGCAGTTCTTC
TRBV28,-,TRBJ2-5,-,CASSRGPVRETQYF,TGTGCCAGCAGTCGGGGGCCGGTCCGGGAGACCCAGTACTTC
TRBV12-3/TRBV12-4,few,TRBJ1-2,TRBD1,CASSSTGGAAYGYTF,TGTGCCAGCAGCTCAACAGGGGGTGCCGCCTATGGCTACACCTTC
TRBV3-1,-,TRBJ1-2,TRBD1,CASSRRRGGLDYGYTF,TGTGCCAGCAGTCGGCGACGAGGGGGCTTGGACTATGGCTACACCTTC
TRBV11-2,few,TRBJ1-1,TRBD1,CASSIMTGTPTEAFF,TGTGCCAGCAGCATAATGACAGGGACTCCCACTGAAGCTTTCTTT
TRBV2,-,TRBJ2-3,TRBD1,CASCRDSTTDTQYF,TGTGCCAGTTGTCGGGACAGCACCACAGATACGCAGTATTTT
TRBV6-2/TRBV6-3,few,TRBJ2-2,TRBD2,CASSSWGGTGELFF,TGTGCCAGCAGCTCCTGGGGGGGAACCGGGGAGCTGTTTTTT
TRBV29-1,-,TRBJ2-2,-,CSVVGGTNTGELFF,TGCAGCGTTGTAGGCGGGACGAACACCGGGGAGCTGTTTTTT
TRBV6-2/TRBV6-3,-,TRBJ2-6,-,CASSYNYRLSGANVLTF,TGTGCCAGCAGTTACAACTACAGGTTATCTGGGGCCAACGTCCTGACTTTC
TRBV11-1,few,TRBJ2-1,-,CASSLTGLWDSNEQFF,TGTGCCAGCAGCCTGACAGGCCTCTGGGATTCCAATGAGCAGTTCTTC